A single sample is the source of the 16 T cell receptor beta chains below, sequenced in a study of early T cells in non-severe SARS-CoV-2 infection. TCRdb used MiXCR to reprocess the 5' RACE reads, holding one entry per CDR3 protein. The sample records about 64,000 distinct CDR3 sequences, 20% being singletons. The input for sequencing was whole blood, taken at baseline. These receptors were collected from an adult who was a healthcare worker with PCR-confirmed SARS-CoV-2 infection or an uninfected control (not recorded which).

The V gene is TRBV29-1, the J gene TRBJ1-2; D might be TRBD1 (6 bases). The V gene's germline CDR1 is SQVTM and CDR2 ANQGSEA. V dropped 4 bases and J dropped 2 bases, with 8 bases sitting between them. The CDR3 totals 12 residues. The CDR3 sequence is CSVGGQNYGYTF. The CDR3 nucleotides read TGCAGCGTTGGAGGACAGAACTATGGCTACACCTTC.

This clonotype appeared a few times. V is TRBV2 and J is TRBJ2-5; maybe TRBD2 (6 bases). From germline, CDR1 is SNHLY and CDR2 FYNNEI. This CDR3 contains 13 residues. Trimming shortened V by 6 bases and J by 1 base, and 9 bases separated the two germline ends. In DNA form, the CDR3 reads TGTGCCAGCAGCCCGGGACTCCAAGAGACCCAGTACTTC. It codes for CASSPGLQETQYF.

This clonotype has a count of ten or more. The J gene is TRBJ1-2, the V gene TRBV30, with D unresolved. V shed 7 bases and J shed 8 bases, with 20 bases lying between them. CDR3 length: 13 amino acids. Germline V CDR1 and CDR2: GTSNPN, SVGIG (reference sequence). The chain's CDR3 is CAYTAGNSRGYTF. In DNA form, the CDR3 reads TGTGCCTATACCGCCGGGAACTCGAGGGGCTACACCTTC.

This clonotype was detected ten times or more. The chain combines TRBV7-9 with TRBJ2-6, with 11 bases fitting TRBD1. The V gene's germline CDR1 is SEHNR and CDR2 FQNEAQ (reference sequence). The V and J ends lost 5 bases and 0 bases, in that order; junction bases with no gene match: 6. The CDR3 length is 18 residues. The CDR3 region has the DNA TGTGCCAGCAGCGGAACCGGGACAGGGGGCTCTGGGGCCAACGTCCTGACTTTC. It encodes CASSGTGTGGSGANVLTF.

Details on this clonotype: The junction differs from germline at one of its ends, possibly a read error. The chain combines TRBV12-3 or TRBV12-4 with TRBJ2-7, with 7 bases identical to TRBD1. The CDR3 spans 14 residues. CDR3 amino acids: CASSLGTATIEQYF. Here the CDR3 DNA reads TGTGCCAGCAGCTTAGGGACAGCAACAATCGAGCAGTACTTC.

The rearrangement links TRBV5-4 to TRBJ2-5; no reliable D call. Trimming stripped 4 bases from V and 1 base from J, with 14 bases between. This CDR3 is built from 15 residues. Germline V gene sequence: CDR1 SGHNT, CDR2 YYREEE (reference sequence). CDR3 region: CASSPSRQIQETQYF. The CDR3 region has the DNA TGTGCCAGCAGCCCTTCGAGGCAGATCCAAGAGACCCAGTACTTC.

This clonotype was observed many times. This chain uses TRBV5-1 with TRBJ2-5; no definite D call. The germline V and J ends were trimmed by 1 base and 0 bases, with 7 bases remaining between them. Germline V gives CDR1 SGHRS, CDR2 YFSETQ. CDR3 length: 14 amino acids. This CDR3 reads CASSLRSNQETQYF. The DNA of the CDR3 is TGCGCCAGCAGCTTGAGGAGTAACCAAGAGACCCAGTACTTC.

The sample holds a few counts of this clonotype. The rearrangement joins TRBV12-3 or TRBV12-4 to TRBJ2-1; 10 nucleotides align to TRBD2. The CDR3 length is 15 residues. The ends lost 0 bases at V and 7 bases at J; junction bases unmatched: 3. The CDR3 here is CASSLALAGGNEQFF. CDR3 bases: TGTGCCAGCAGTTTAGCTTTAGCGGGGGGAAATGAGCAGTTCTTC.

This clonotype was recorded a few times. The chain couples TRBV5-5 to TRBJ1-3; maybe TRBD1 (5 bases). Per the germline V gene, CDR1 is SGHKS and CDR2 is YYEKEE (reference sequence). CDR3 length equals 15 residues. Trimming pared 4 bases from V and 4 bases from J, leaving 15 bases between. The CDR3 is CASSQIGTGGNTIYF. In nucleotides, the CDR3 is TGTGCCAGCAGCCAAATTGGGACGGGAGGAAACACCATATATTTT.

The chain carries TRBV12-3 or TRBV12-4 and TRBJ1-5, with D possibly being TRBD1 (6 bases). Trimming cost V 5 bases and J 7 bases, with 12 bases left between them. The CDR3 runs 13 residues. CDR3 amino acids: CASSQQQGQPQHF. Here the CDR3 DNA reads TGTGCCAGCAGTCAACAACAGGGCCAGCCCCAGCATTTT.

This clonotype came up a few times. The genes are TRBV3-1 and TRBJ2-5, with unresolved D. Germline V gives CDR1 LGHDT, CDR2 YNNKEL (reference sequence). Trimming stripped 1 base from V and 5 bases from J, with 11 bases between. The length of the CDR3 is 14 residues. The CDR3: CASSQGRRRETQYF. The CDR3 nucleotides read TGTGCCAGCAGCCAAGGGAGAAGGCGGGAGACCCAGTACTTC.

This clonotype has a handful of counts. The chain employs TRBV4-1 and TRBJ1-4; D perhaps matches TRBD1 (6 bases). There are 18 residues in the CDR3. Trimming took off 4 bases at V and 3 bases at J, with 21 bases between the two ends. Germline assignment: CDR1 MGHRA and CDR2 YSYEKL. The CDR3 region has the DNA TGCGCCAGCAGCCTTGGACAGCTTTGGGTGAGGGCTAATGAAAAACTGTTTTTT. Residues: CASSLGQLWVRANEKLFF.

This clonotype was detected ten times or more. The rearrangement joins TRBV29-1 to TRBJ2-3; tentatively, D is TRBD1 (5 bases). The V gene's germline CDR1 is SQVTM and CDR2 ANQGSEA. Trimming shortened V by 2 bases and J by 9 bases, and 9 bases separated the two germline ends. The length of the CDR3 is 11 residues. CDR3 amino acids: CSVESAGTQYF. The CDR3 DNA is TGCAGCGTTGAAAGTGCAGGGACGCAGTATTTT.

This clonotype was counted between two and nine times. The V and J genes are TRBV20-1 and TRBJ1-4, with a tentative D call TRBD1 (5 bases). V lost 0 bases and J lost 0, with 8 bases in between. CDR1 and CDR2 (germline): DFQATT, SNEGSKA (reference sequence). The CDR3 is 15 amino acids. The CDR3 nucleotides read TGCAGTGCTAGAGAGTTGACAGCAACTAATGAAAAACTGTTTTTT. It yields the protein CSARELTATNEKLFF.

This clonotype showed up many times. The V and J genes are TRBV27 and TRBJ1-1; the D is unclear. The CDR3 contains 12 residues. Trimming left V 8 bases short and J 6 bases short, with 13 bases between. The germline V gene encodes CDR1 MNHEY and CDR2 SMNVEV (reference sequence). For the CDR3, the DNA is TGTGCCAGCGGGGAGGAACCCGCTGAAGCTTTCTTT. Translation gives CASGEEPAEAFF.

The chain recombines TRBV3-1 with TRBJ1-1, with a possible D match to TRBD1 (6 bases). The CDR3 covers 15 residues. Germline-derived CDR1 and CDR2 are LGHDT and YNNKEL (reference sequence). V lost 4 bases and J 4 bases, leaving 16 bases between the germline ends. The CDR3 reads CASSLMGGAGTEAFF. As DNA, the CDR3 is TGTGCCAGCAGCCTGATGGGGGGCGCAGGCACTGAAGCTTTCTTT.